What follows describes a single TCR beta chain. Its cognate antigen is unknown. This sample was taken from a study of cytomegalovirus exposure and HLA in healthy donors. Overall study: The same platform used for the roughly 600 first-cohort repertoires was also used for the 90 to 150 validation repertoires, as a later analysis reported.

From germline, CDR1 is LNHDA and CDR2 SQIVND (reference sequence). This CDR3 is built from 13 residues. With V trimmed by 4 bases and J by 7 bases, 4 bases remained unmatched. Data came from immunoSEQ multiplex PCR; TCRdb stores just in-frame clones and leaves some out. The sample carries around 240,000 clones, nearly 90% recorded once. The donors were members of the validation cohort comprising roughly 130 subjects, separate from the roughly 690-subject first cohort. Study observations and caveats: Researchers counted about 150 TCR beta chains as cytomegalovirus-associated. Subsequent analysis showed first-cohort TCR clusters tending to co-occur in more than 90 validation repertoires.

The source of this sequence is a woman under 30 in good health and CMV-seronegative. Sequencing was done on a sample of PBMCs. This chain links TRBV19 with TRBJ1-1, with 9 bases identical to TRBD1. The CDR3 coding sequence is TGTGCCAGTAGTAGGACAGGGGAAGGTGAAGCTTTCTTT. It is translated as CASSRTGEGEAFF.